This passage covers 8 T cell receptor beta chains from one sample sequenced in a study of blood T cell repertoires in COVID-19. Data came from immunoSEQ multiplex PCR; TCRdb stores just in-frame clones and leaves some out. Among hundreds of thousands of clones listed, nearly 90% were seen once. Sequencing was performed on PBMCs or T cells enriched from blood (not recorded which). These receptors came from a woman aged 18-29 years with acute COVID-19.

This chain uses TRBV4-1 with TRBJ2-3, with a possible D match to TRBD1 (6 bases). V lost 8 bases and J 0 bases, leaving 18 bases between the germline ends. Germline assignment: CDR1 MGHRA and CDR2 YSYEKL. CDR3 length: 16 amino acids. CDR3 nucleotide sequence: TGCGCCAGCTGTCCCATGGGACATCTTAGCACAGATACGCAGTATTTT. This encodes CASCPMGHLSTDTQYF.

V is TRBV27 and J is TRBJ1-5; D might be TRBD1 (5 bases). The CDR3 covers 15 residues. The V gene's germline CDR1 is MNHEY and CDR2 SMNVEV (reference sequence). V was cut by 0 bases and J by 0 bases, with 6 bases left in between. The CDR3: CASSLSDNSNQPQHF. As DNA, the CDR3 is TGTGCCAGCAGTTTATCGGACAATAGCAATCAGCCCCAGCATTTT.

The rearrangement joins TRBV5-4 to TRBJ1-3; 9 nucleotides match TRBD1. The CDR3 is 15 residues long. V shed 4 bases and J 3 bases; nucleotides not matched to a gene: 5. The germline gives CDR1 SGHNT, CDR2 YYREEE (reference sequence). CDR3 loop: CASSRMTGGGNTIYF. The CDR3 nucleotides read TGTGCCAGCAGCCGTATGACAGGGGGTGGAAACACCATATATTTT.

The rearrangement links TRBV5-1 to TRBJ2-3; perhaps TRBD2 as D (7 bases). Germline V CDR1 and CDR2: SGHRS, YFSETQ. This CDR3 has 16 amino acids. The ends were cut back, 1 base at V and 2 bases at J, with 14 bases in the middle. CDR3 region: CASSLLRGASTDTQYF. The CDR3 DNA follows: TGCGCCAGCAGCTTGCTTCGGGGGGCCTCCACAGATACGCAGTATTTT.

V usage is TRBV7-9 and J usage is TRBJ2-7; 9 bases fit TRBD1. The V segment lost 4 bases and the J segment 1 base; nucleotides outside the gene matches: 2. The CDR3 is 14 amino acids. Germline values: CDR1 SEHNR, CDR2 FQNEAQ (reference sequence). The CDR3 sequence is CASSSGQGSYEQYF. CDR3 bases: TGTGCCAGCAGCTCGGGACAGGGATCCTACGAGCAGTACTTC.

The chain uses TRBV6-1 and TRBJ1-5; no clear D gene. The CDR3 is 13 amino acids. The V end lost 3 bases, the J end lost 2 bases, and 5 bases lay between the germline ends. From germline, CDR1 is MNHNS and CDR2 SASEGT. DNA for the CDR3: TGTGCCAGCAGTGAGATAGGCAATCAGCCCCAGCATTTT. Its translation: CASSEIGNQPQHF.

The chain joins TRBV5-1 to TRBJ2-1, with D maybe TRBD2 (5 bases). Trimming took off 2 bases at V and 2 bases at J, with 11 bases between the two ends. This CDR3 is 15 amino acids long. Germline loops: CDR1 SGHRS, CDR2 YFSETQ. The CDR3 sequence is CASSFQRTAYNEQFF. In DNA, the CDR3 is TGCGCCAGCAGCTTCCAGCGGACCGCCTACAATGAGCAGTTCTTC.

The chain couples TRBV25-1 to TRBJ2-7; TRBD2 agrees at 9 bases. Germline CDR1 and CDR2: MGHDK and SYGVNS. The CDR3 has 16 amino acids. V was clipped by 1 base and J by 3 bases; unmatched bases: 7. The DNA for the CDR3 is TGTGCCAGCAGTGAATTCGGCTCTAGCGGGAACTACGAGCAGTACTTC. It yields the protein CASSEFGSSGNYEQYF.